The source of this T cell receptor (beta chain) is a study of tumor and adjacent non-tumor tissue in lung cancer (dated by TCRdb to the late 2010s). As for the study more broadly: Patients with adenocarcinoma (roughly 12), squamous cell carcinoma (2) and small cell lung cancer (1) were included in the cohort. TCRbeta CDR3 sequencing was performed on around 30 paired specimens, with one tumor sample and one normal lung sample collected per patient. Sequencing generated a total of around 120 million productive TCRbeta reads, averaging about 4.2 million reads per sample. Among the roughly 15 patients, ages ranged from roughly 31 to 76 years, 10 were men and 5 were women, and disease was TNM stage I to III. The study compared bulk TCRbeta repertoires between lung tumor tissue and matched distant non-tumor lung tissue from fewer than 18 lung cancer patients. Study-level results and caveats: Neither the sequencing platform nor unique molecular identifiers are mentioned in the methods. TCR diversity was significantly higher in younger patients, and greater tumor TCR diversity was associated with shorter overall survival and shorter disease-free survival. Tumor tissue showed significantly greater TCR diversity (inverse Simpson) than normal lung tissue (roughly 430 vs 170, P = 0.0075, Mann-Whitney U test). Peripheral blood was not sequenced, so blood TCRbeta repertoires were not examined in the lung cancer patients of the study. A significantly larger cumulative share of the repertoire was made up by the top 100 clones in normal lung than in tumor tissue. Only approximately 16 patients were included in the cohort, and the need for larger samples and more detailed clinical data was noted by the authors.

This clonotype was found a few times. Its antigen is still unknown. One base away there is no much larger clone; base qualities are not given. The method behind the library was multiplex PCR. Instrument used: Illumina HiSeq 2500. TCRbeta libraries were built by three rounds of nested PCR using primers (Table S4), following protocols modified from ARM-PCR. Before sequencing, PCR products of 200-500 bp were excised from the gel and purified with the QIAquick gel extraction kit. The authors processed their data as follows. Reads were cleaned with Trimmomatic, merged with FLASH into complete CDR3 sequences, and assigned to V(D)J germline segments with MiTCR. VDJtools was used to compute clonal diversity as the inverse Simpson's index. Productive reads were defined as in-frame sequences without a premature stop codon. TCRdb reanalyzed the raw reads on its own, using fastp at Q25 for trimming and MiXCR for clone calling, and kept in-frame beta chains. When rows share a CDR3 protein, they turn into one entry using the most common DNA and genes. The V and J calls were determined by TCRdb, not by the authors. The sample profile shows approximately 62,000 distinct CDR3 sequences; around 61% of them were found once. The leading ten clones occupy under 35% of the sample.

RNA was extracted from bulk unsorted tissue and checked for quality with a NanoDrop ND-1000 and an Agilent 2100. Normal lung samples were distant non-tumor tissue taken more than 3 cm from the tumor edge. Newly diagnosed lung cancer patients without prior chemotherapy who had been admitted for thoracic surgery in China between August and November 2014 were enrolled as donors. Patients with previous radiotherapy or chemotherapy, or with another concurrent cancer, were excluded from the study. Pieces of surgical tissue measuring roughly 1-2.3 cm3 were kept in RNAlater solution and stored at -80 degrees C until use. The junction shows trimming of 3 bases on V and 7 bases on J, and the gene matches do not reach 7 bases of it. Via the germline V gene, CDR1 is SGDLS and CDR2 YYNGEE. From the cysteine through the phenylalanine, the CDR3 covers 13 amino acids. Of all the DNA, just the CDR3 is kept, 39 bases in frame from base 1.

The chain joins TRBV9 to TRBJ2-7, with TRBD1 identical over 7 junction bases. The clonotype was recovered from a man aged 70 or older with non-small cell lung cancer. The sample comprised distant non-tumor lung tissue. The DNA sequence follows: TGTGCCAGCAGCGCCACAGGGGAGAGGGAGCAGTACTTC. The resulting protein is CASSATGEREQYF.